This passage covers 14 T cell receptor beta chains from one sample sequenced in a study of blood T cell repertoires in COVID-19. Only in-frame clones appear in the TCRdb table, and some are missing; sequencing was by immunoSEQ multiplex PCR. Among nearly 110,000 clones, about 91% were seen once, and the ten largest hold 5.5% to 8%. The source material was peripheral blood. The receptors derive from a man aged 50-59 years with active or convalescent COVID-19.

This clone was seen a single time. As DNA, the CDR3 is TGTGCCAGCAGCGTAGCGGCTAGCGGGAGGCTAGGTGAGCAGTTCTTC. Translating gives CASSVAASGRLGEQFF. V gene TRBV9 combines with J gene TRBJ2-1; 11 nucleotides match TRBD2. This CDR3 has 16 residues. From germline, CDR1 is SGDLS and CDR2 YYNGEE. V dropped 0 bases and J dropped 9; count of bases not matched to a gene: 8.

This clone showed up many times. In DNA, the CDR3 is TGTGCCAGCAGCTTGGGTTCGAGCTCCTACAATGAGCAGTTCTTC. It yields the protein CASSLGSSSYNEQFF. The rearrangement links TRBV5-8 to TRBJ2-1; D remains unclear. Germline CDR1 is SGHTS and CDR2 is YDEGEE. CDR3 length: 15 residues. Trimming took off 0 bases at V and 0 bases at J, with 7 bases between the two ends.

The gene calls are TRBV24-1 and TRBJ2-1, with 9 bases aligning to TRBD2. With 5 bases clipped from V and 4 bases from J, the junction kept 5 bases outside the gene matches. The CDR3 has 15 residues. Germline V lookup: CDR1 KGHDR, CDR2 SFDVKD. Written as DNA, the CDR3 is TGTGCCACCAGTGGGGCTAGCGGGAATTACAATGAGCAGTTCTTC. Translating gives CATSGASGNYNEQFF.

The DNA of the CDR3 is TGTGCCAGCAGTGTCCAGGGCGGAGTGTCTGAAGCTTTCTTT. It yields the protein CASSVQGGVSEAFF. This chain links TRBV2 with TRBJ1-1; D possibly corresponds to TRBD1 (5 bases). The V and J ends lost 4 bases and 6 bases respectively, with 15 bases between them. CDR3 length equals 14 residues. The germline V gene has CDR1 SNHLY and CDR2 FYNNEI.

The V gene is TRBV30, the J gene TRBJ1-4, with D maybe TRBD1 (5 bases). CDR3 length equals 13 residues. The germline V gene encodes CDR1 GTSNPN and CDR2 SVGIG (reference sequence). Trimming shortened V by 5 bases and J by 7 bases, and 14 bases separated the two germline ends. The CDR3 DNA sequence: TGTGCCTGGGACCAGGGTGGTGGTGAAAAACTGTTTTTT. It codes for CAWDQGGGEKLFF.

The J gene is TRBJ2-1, the V gene TRBV9; 11 positions agree with TRBD2. V shed 3 bases and J 9 bases; nucleotides not matched to a gene: 11. Germline CDR1 SGDLS, CDR2 YYNGEE. The CDR3 consists of 16 residues. The CDR3 nucleotides are TGTGCCAGCAGCGATGCTTATAGCGGGAGGGTAGGTGAGCAGTTCTTC. It codes for CASSDAYSGRVGEQFF.

V is TRBV27 and J is TRBJ2-1; weak D call: TRBD2 (6 bases). The CDR3 has 14 residues. The germline V and J ends were trimmed by 5 bases and 4 bases, with 12 bases remaining between them. Germline-derived CDR1 and CDR2 are MNHEY and SMNVEV (reference sequence). The CDR3 DNA reads as TGTGCCAGCAGTCCGGAGGGACCGTACAATGAGCAGTTCTTC. As protein: CASSPEGPYNEQFF.

In DNA, the CDR3 is TGCGCCAGCAGCCCGGGACAGTGGTCGTACCAAGAGACCCAGTACTTC. Translating it yields CASSPGQWSYQETQYF. The gene calls are TRBV5-1 and TRBJ2-5; 7 bases are shared with TRBD1. The germline V gene has CDR1 SGHRS and CDR2 YFSETQ. V dropped 4 bases and J dropped 0; count of bases not matched to a gene: 9. The CDR3 spans 16 residues.

This clone was detected a few times. This rearrangement joins TRBV30 to TRBJ2-7; 9 bases are a match to TRBD1. V lost 4 bases, J lost 3 bases, and 7 bases stayed unmatched. Germline-derived CDR1 and CDR2 are GTSNPN and SVGIG (reference sequence). The CDR3 is 14 residues long. Written as DNA, the CDR3 is TGTGCCTGGAATCAGGGACAGGGTTACTACGAGCAGTACTTC. Its protein is CAWNQGQGYYEQYF.

The J gene is TRBJ1-2, the V gene TRBV23-1; TRBD1 matches at 8 bases. TRBV23-1 is given ORF status, its function remaining uncertain. CDR3 size: 13 residues. V lost 11 bases to trimming and J lost 3 bases; unmatched junction nucleotides: 8. The chain's CDR3 is CAGLDREYYGYTF. CDR3 coding DNA: TGCGCCGGTTTGGACAGGGAGTACTATGGCTACACCTTC.

This chain connects TRBV3-1 (or the pseudogene TRBV3-2) to TRBJ2-1; D possibly corresponds to TRBD2 (5 bases). V was shortened by 0 bases and J by 7 bases, with 16 bases between the two germline ends. From germline, CDR1 is LGHDT and CDR2 YNNKEL (reference sequence). This CDR3 region has 16 residues. The chain's CDR3 is CASSQDGELRVNEQFF. CDR3 DNA sequence: TGTGCCAGCAGCCAAGATGGGGAACTGAGGGTTAATGAGCAGTTCTTC.

This clone came up a few times. The chain couples TRBV7-9 to TRBJ2-5; 13 bases align to TRBD2. The V gene's germline CDR1 is SEHNR and CDR2 FQNEAQ (reference sequence). CDR3 length equals 17 residues. Losses at the gene ends were 4 bases for V and 3 bases for J; bases not matched to a gene: 8. This CDR3 is CASSSPGLAGPKETQYF. For the CDR3, the DNA is TGTGCCAGCAGCTCGCCGGGACTAGCGGGACCGAAAGAGACCCAGTACTTC.

This clone was detected once. The chain combines TRBV11-2 with TRBJ2-3; D is perhaps TRBD2 (6 bases). The germline gives CDR1 SGHAT, CDR2 FQNNGV. The V gene lost 5 bases and the J gene lost 0 bases, with 9 bases spanning the gap. CDR3 size: 14 residues. The CDR3 coding sequence is TGTGCCAGCAGCCCAGGGACTAGCACAGATACGCAGTATTTT. Protein product: CASSPGTSTDTQYF.

This clone was seen a single time. The rearrangement uses TRBV4-3 and TRBJ2-7; perhaps TRBD2 as D (6 bases). Germline values: CDR1 LGHNA, CDR2 YSLEER. The CDR3 contains 19 residues. Trimming left V 0 bases short and J 4 bases short, with 25 bases between. This CDR3 reads CASSQETSSLSSNLYEQYF. CDR3 sequence (DNA): TGCGCCAGCAGCCAAGAGACTAGTTCGCTCTCCTCAAACCTGTACGAGCAGTACTTC.